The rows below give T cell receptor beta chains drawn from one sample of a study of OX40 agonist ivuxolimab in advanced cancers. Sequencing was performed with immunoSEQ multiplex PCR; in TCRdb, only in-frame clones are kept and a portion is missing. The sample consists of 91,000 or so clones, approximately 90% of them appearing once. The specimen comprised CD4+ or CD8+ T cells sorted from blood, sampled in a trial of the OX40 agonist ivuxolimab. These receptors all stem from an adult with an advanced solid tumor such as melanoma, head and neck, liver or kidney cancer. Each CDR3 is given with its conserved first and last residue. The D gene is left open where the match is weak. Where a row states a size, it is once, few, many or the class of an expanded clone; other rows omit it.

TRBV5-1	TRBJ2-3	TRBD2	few	TGCGCCAGCAGCTCGGGTGCTAGCGGGATGGGCACAGATACGCAGTATTTT	CASSSGASGMGTDTQYF
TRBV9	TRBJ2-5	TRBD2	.	TGTGCCAGCAGCGTAGGCGGGGGGGAAGAGACCCAGTACTTC	CASSVGGGEETQYF
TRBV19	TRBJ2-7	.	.	TGTGCCAGTAGTATAGGGCGGGGCCTAACCTACGAGCAGTACTTC	CASSIGRGLTYEQYF
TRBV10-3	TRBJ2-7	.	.	TGTGCCATCAGAAGACAGGGAGGTTCCTACGAGCAGTACTTC	CAIRRQGGSYEQYF
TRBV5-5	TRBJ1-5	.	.	TGTGCCAGCAGCTTGGATGACGATCAGCCCCAGCATTTT	CASSLDDDQPQHF
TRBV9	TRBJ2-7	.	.	TGTGCCAGCAGCGCCCCTCTGGAGCGGGTCTCCTACGAGCAGTACTTC	CASSAPLERVSYEQYF
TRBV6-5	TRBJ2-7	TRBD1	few	TGTGCCAGCAGCCTGGGACAGGGGGCGTGGGAGCAGTACTTC	CASSLGQGAWEQYF
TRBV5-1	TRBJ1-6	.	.	TGCGCCAGCAGGGAAGACAATTCACCCCTCCACTTT	CASREDNSPLHF
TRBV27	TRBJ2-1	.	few	TGTGCCAGCAGCCCAACGAAGTCCTACAATGAGCAGTTCTTC	CASSPTKSYNEQFF
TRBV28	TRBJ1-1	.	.	TGTGCCAGCAGTTTGGGGACAAATGAAGCTTTCTTT	CASSLGTNEAFF
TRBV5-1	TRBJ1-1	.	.	TGCGCCAGCAGCTTGTTTCCAGGAATGAACACTGAAGCTTTCTTT	CASSLFPGMNTEAFF
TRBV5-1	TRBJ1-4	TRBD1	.	TGCGCCAGCAGCTGGGGGGCCTCGACAGGGATGGGAGAAAAACTGTTTTTT	CASSWGASTGMGEKLFF
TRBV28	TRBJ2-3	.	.	TGTGCCAGCAAAGGAGGGAGGACAGTCAGCACAGATACGCAGTATTTT	CASKGGRTVSTDTQYF
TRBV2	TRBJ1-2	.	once	TGTGCCAGCAGTGAAGCGCTGGCTATAGCTCGAGGCTACACCTTC	CASSEALAIARGYTF
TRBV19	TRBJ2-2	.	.	TGTGCCAGTAGTACCGCATCACTCGGGGAGCTGTTTTTT	CASSTASLGELFF
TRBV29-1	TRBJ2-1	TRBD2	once	TGCAGCGTCTACAGTGGGGGCGGGAGGTATGCCTACAATGAGCAGTTCTTC	CSVYSGGGRYAYNEQFF
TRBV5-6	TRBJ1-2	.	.	TGTGCCAGCAGCTTGGGACAGCCGAACTATGGCTACACCTTC	CASSLGQPNYGYTF
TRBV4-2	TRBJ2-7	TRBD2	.	TGTGCCAGCAGTTTAGCGGGAGGCTCCTACGAGCAGTACTTC	CASSLAGGSYEQYF
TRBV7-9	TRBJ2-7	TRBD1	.	TGTGCCAGCAGCCATCCGGGACAGGGGAGCGAGCAGTACTTC	CASSHPGQGSEQYF
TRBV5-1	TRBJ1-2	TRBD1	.	TGCGCCAGCAGCGAAAGACAGGGGGTATTGTTTGGCTACACCTTC	CASSERQGVLFGYTF
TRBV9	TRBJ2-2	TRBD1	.	TGTGCCAGCAGCGATCTGACAGGGGGCGAAAACACCGGGGAGCTGTTTTTT	CASSDLTGGENTGELFF
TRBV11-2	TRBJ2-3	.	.	TGTGCCAGCAGCTTACGGACCGGACCGGATACGCAGTATTTT	CASSLRTGPDTQYF
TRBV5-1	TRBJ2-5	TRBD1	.	TGCGCCAGCAGCTACCGGGACAGGCAAGAGACCCAGTACTTC	CASSYRDRQETQYF
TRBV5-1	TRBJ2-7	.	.	TGCGCCAGCAGCTTGACGCGGGAAGCTTACGAGCAGTACTTC	CASSLTREAYEQYF
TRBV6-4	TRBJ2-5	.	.	TGTGCCAGCAGGAAGACCCCTTTCCAAGAGACCCAGTACTTC	CASRKTPFQETQYF
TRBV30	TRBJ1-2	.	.	TGTGCCTGGAACTGGGGCACTTTGGGCTACACCTTC	CAWNWGTLGYTF
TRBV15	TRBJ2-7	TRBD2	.	TGTGCCACCAGCAGAGGGACTAGAGGTCTTCGGGGGTCCTACGAGCAGTACTTC	CATSRGTRGLRGSYEQYF
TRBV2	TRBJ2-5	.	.	TGTGCCAGCACTCTTGGGCGGGGAGAAGGAGAGACCCAGTACTTC	CASTLGRGEGETQYF
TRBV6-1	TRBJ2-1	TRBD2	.	TGTGCCAGCAGACCCGGACTAGCGGAGTCCAATGAGCAGTTCTTC	CASRPGLAESNEQFF
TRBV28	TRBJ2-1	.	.	TGTGCCAACAGTTTAGGCTACTACAATGAGCAGTTCTTC	CANSLGYYNEQFF
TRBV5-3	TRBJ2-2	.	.	TGTGCCAGAAGCTACCTCGGTGGGGAGAGATCCACCGGGGAGCTGTTTTTT	CARSYLGGERSTGELFF
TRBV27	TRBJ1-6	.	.	TGTGCCAGCAGTTTACGAAGGACCTCATATAATTCACCCCTCCACTTT	CASSLRRTSYNSPLHF
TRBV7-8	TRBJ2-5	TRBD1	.	TGTGCCAGCAGCTTCATGACAGGGGCGCAAGAGACCCAGTACTTC	CASSFMTGAQETQYF
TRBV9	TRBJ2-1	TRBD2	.	TGTGCCAGCAGCCCCAGACTAGCGGGCTACAATGAGCAGTTCTTC	CASSPRLAGYNEQFF
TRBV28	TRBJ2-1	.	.	TGTGCCAGCAGTCCCGGGGATAGCGATCTGAATGAGCAGTTCTTC	CASSPGDSDLNEQFF
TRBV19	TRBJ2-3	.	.	TGTGCCAGTAGTATCGCCGGGAGAATCACAGATACGCAGTATTTT	CASSIAGRITDTQYF
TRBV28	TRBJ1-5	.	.	TGTGCCAGCAGGGTTGGGGGGCAGCCCCAGCATTTT	CASRVGGQPQHF
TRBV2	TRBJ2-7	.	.	TGTGCCAGCAGTGAAGCGGGACCCTACGAGCAGTACTTC	CASSEAGPYEQYF
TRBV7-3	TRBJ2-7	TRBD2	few	TGTGCCAGCAGCACCCTAGCGGGAGCTAGCTACGAGCAGTACTTC	CASSTLAGASYEQYF
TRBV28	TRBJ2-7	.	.	TGTGCCAGCAACCCCCCGACAGGTAACTCCTACGAGCAGTACTTC	CASNPPTGNSYEQYF
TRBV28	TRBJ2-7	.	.	TGTGCCAGCAGTAGAACGGACTACGAGCAGTACTTC	CASSRTDYEQYF
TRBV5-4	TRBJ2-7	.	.	TGTGCCAGCAGCCCGACTGGGACCTACGAGCAGTACTTC	CASSPTGTYEQYF
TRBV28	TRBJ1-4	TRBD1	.	TGTGCCAGCAAGACAGGGGACTACTCTAATGAAAAACTGTTTTTT	CASKTGDYSNEKLFF
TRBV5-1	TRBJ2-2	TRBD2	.	TGCGCCAGCAGCAGCGGGGGAGTGGACACCGGGGAGCTGTTTTTT	CASSSGGVDTGELFF